This T cell receptor (beta chain) was found in a study of beta chain features in type 1 diabetes. Study results and caveats: For cells with high TCR expression, cDNA sequencing could yield over-representation. There was a moderate but significant shortening of TCRB CDR3s in all four CD4+ subsets of Type 1 diabetes patients. Researchers reported that naive, central memory and Treg TCRB repertoires appeared more similar in patients than in healthy donors.

As concerns this clone: Its antigen is currently unknown.

Germline V gene sequence: CDR1 MNHEY, CDR2 SVGAGI. This CDR3 region has 13 residues. V lost 7 bases, J lost 4 bases, and 13 bases lay in between. Markers CD45RO/CCR7/CD25/CD127/CD95/CD27 served to sort CD4+ naive, central memory, regulatory and stem cell-like memory cells. The sequenced template was cDNA made from the entire isolated RNA. Samples of naive, central memory and regulatory T cells yielded a mean of around 3.4 million reads. Data came from immunoSEQ multiplex PCR; TCRdb stores just in-frame clones and leaves some out. Of some 700,000 clones in the sample, over 10% were seen once. This chain uses TRBV6-5 with TRBJ1-1; D is ambiguous. Sequenced material: naive CD4+ T cells from blood. The clonotype originates from a man aged 18 to 35 with type 1 diabetes. CDR3 in DNA: TGTGCCAGCACCCGCCCGGCGGGCACTGAAGCTTTCTTT. This gives the protein CASTRPAGTEAFF.